This T cell receptor beta chain was found in a study of blood T cell repertoires in COVID-19. About the research overall: COVID-19 samples, acute and convalescent, were from the United States, Italy and Spain.

Trimming removed 0 bases from V and 0 bases from J, with 6 bases in between. This CDR3 region has 14 residues. Germline assignment: CDR1 SGHRS and CDR2 YFSETQ. TCRdb's copy holds only in-frame clones and misses some; the assay was immunoSEQ multiplex PCR. This sample has about 200,000 clones, with around 82% found just once. Ages ranged from roughly 18 to 100 years, with residence in about 24 US areas. Symptom resolution, clearance, or two negative PCRs marked the recovered donors of Cohort 3. The TCR originated in a man aged 40-49 years who had recovered from COVID-19. Sequencing input: PBMCs or T cells enriched from blood (not recorded which). The V gene is TRBV5-1, the J gene TRBJ1-1; D is uncertain. The DNA of the CDR3 is TGCGCCAGCAGCTTGGCTGAGATGAACACTGAAGCTTTCTTT. Translating gives CASSLAEMNTEAFF. The complete variable domain, with remaining parts taken from reference TRBV5-1 and TRBJ1-1, reads KAGVTQTPRYLIKTRGQQVTLSCSPISGHRSVSWYQQTPGQGLQFLFEYFSETQRNKGNFPGRFSGRQFSNSRSEMNVSTLELGDSALYLCASSLAEMNTEAFFGQGTRLTVV.